The rows below give T cell receptor beta chains drawn from one sample of a study of metastatic and nonmetastatic thyroid tumors. MiXCR re-clonotyped the PCR reads for TCRdb. The sample records fewer than 50,000 clones, 15% to 20% being singletons. What was sequenced was blood. These receptors were collected from a female donor with papillary thyroid cancer or a benign thyroid nodule (not recorded which). Some clones in this sample may be carry-over from other donors' samples. CDR3s include the opening cysteine and the closing phenylalanine or tryptophan. A D gene is named only where the DNA matches it firmly. The size field is filled for only some rows; it gives once, few, many or a size class.

D: NA
V: TRBV6-1
J: TRBJ1-1
size: NA
DNA: TGTGCCAGCAGTGAATTTGGGAAGGCTGAAGCTTTCTTT
CDR3: CASSEFGKAEAFF

D: NA
V: TRBV11-3
J: TRBJ2-2
size: many
DNA: TGTGCCAGCAGCCCCCCCCCCAAGACCGGGGAGCTGTTTTTT
CDR3: CASSPPPKTGELFF

D: TRBD1
V: TRBV20-1
J: TRBJ1-1
size: many
DNA: TGCAGTGCTAGACCTACGACAGGGCCTATGAACACTGAAGCTTTCTTT
CDR3: CSARPTTGPMNTEAFF

D: TRBD1
V: TRBV27
J: TRBJ1-1
size: many
DNA: TGTGCCAGCATGAGGTCGGGACAGGGGCGCCGTGAAGCTTTCTTT
CDR3: CASMRSGQGRREAFF

D: NA
V: TRBV20-1
J: TRBJ1-5
size: NA
DNA: TGCAGTGCTATGGAGGGGGTGGGCAATCAGCCCCAGCATTTT
CDR3: CSAMEGVGNQPQHF

D: NA
V: TRBV11-2
J: TRBJ2-7
size: medium-sized
DNA: TGTGCCAGCAGCGACGGCAGGAGTAACGAGCAGTACTTC
CDR3: CASSDGRSNEQYF

D: TRBD1
V: TRBV20-1
J: TRBJ2-1
size: NA
DNA: TGCAGTGCTTTTGATTCCGGGACAGGTTACCTCGATGAGCAGTTCTTC
CDR3: CSAFDSGTGYLDEQFF

D: TRBD2
V: TRBV2
J: TRBJ2-1
size: NA
DNA: TGTGCCAGCAGTGAAGTTAGCGGGAGTTTTGGAGAGCAGTTCTTC
CDR3: CASSEVSGSFGEQFF

D: NA
V: TRBV2
J: TRBJ2-7
size: many
DNA: TGTGCCAGCGGGATACAGGGTTACGAGCAGTACTTC
CDR3: CASGIQGYEQYF

D: NA
V: TRBV3-1
J: TRBJ1-3
size: many
DNA: TGTGCCAGCAGCCAAGGAGGAGCTGGAAACACCATATATTTT
CDR3: CASSQGGAGNTIYF

D: NA
V: TRBV19
J: TRBJ2-7
size: few
DNA: TGTGACAGTAGAACAGGCCCCGGATTCGGAGAGCAGTACTTC
CDR3: CDSRTGPGFGEQYF

D: NA
V: TRBV7-9
J: TRBJ2-5
size: few
DNA: TGTGCCAGCAGCTTAAGGGCCACCCAGTACTTC
CDR3: CASSLRATQYF

D: TRBD1
V: TRBV6-5
J: TRBJ1-4
size: many
DNA: TGTGCCAGCAGTTATGGGACAGGGGACGAGGATGAAAAACTGTTTTTT
CDR3: CASSYGTGDEDEKLFF

D: NA
V: TRBV6-1
J: TRBJ1-2
size: NA
DNA: TGTGCCAGCAGTGAAGGAGGGACTATCTATGGCTACACCTTC
CDR3: CASSEGGTIYGYTF

D: NA
V: TRBV28
J: TRBJ1-1
size: many
DNA: TGTGCCAGCACCTCCCGAATGGGGATGAACACTGAAGCTTTCTTT
CDR3: CASTSRMGMNTEAFF

D: NA
V: TRBV19
J: TRBJ2-5
size: many
DNA: TGTGCCAGTAGAACAGGGTCGACCCGCGGAGAGACCCAGTACTTC
CDR3: CASRTGSTRGETQYF

D: NA
V: TRBV19
J: TRBJ1-5
size: NA
DNA: TGTGCCAGTAGTTCCCGGAGTACAGATAGCAATCAGCCCCAGCATTTT
CDR3: CASSSRSTDSNQPQHF

D: TRBD2
V: TRBV29-1
J: TRBJ2-7
size: many
DNA: TGCAGCGTTGAAGATTCGCGGGGGGAGCGCCGTCGCGAGCAGTACTTC
CDR3: CSVEDSRGERRREQYF

D: NA
V: TRBV6-1
J: TRBJ1-6
size: NA
DNA: TGTGCCAGCAGTGAAGACATTAGAATTGCACCCCTCCACTTT
CDR3: CASSEDIRIAPLHF

D: NA
V: TRBV3-1
J: TRBJ2-1
size: NA
DNA: TGTGCCAGCAGCCAAGAGGTGGGGCTTCCCTACAATGAGCAGTTCTTC
CDR3: CASSQEVGLPYNEQFF

D: NA
V: TRBV3-1
J: TRBJ1-2
size: many
DNA: TGTGCCAGCAGCGTTACCTTTGGGGGAGGAGATGGCTACACCTTC
CDR3: CASSVTFGGGDGYTF